These T cell receptor beta chains were read from a single sample in a study of OX40 agonist ivuxolimab in advanced cancers. Assay used: immunoSEQ multiplex PCR; TCRdb lists only in-frame clones, some missing. This table holds around 110,000 clones, around 93% found once. Sequencing used CD4+ or CD8+ T cells sorted from blood, obtained in a trial of the OX40 agonist ivuxolimab. These receptors all come from an adult with an advanced solid tumor such as melanoma, head and neck, liver or kidney cancer. The CDR3 runs from the conserved cysteine through the conserved F or W. Fields, in order: clone size, J gene, D gene, V gene, CDR3 DNA, CDR3 protein. A D gene is named only where the DNA matches it firmly. The size entry is marked missing in some rows and otherwise reads once, few, many or a size class.

size: NA; J: TRBJ1-2; D: NA; V: TRBV2; DNA: TGTGCCAGCAGTGATATCGGGGCCTTAAACTATGGCTACACCTTC; CDR3: CASSDIGALNYGYTF
size: NA; J: TRBJ1-4; D: NA; V: TRBV4-2; DNA: TGTGCCAGCAGCCAAGATTCCGGGGACGGAGAAAAACTGTTTTTT; CDR3: CASSQDSGDGEKLFF
size: NA; J: TRBJ2-7; D: TRBD2; V: TRBV5-4; DNA: TGTGCCAGTAAGCAGGGAGGGTTCAACGAGCAGTACTTC; CDR3: CASKQGGFNEQYF
size: few; J: TRBJ1-2; D: NA; V: TRBV11-2; DNA: TGTGCCAGCAGCTTAGAAGGTTCGGCCTGGGGCTACACCTTC; CDR3: CASSLEGSAWGYTF
size: NA; J: TRBJ1-1; D: NA; V: TRBV7-3; DNA: TGTGCCAGCAGCTTAAGGAGGACTGAAGCTTTCTTT; CDR3: CASSLRRTEAFF
size: NA; J: TRBJ2-7; D: NA; V: TRBV6-5; DNA: TGTGCCACCACGATTAGTAGGCTCTCCTACGAGCAGTACTTC; CDR3: CATTISRLSYEQYF
size: NA; J: TRBJ1-2; D: NA; V: TRBV11-2; DNA: TGTGCCAGCAGCTTGAATTCCGGGACGGAAGTTGGCTACACCTTC; CDR3: CASSLNSGTEVGYTF
size: NA; J: TRBJ2-7; D: TRBD1; V: TRBV2; DNA: TGTGCCAGCACGAAAGGACAGGCCTTCTCCTACGAGCAGTACTTC; CDR3: CASTKGQAFSYEQYF
size: NA; J: TRBJ2-1; D: NA; V: TRBV14; DNA: TGTGCCAGCAGCCGCCCCGGGACTGATCCGGTTGAGCAGTTCTTC; CDR3: CASSRPGTDPVEQFF
size: NA; J: TRBJ1-1; D: NA; V: TRBV9; DNA: TGTGCCAGCAGCGTAAAGGGGGGCCTGGAGACTGAAGCTTTCTTT; CDR3: CASSVKGGLETEAFF
size: NA; J: TRBJ2-5; D: TRBD2; V: TRBV18; DNA: TGTGCCAGCTCACTCCCCGCGGTAGCGGGAGGCGATGAGACCCAGTACTTC; CDR3: CASSLPAVAGGDETQYF
size: NA; J: TRBJ2-2; D: NA; V: TRBV6-5; DNA: TGTGCCAGCAGTTACAGACGGGGAACCACCGGGGAGCTGTTTTTT; CDR3: CASSYRRGTTGELFF
size: NA; J: TRBJ1-2; D: NA; V: TRBV9; DNA: TGTGCCAGCAGGAGAGGGGATGGCTACACCTTC; CDR3: CASRRGDGYTF
size: NA; J: TRBJ1-1; D: NA; V: TRBV18; DNA: TGTGCCAGCTCACCAATGGGACTCCCTGGGAGCACTGAAGCTTTCTTT; CDR3: CASSPMGLPGSTEAFF
size: NA; J: TRBJ1-1; D: NA; V: TRBV5-1; DNA: TGCGCCAGCAGCTTGGGTACAGGGCAGAGGAACACTGAAGCTTTCTTT; CDR3: CASSLGTGQRNTEAFF
size: once; J: TRBJ1-1; D: NA; V: TRBV5-1; DNA: TGCGCCAGCAGCTCGGGACCTAACACTGAAGCTTTCTTT; CDR3: CASSSGPNTEAFF
size: NA; J: TRBJ2-5; D: NA; V: TRBV19; DNA: TGTGCCAGTAGTATTGCAGGGAGGCAGACCCAGTACTTC; CDR3: CASSIAGRQTQYF
size: NA; J: TRBJ2-3; D: TRBD1; V: TRBV29-1; DNA: TGCAGCGTCTCCGGTTGGGGACAGGGTGTAGATACGCAGTATTTT; CDR3: CSVSGWGQGVDTQYF
size: NA; J: TRBJ2-7; D: TRBD2; V: TRBV28; DNA: TGTGCCAGCAGCGTAGCCGGGACTAGCGGCGAGCAGTACTTC; CDR3: CASSVAGTSGEQYF
size: once; J: TRBJ2-7; D: TRBD2; V: TRBV19; DNA: TGTGCCAGTAGCCTACTAGCGGGAGTATCCGAGCAGTACTTC; CDR3: CASSLLAGVSEQYF
size: NA; J: TRBJ1-5; D: NA; V: TRBV7-6; DNA: TGTGCCAGCAGCTTAAACGCAGGTAGCAATCAGCCCCAGCATTTT; CDR3: CASSLNAGSNQPQHF
size: NA; J: TRBJ1-1; D: NA; V: TRBV5-5; DNA: TGTGCCAGCAGCTTGATTGGCCAAATCACTGAAGCTTTCTTT; CDR3: CASSLIGQITEAFF
size: NA; J: TRBJ2-3; D: TRBD2; V: TRBV5-4; DNA: TGTGCCAGCAGCTTGGGCGGGAGCTTTGCAGATACGCAGTATTTT; CDR3: CASSLGGSFADTQYF
size: NA; J: TRBJ2-6; D: TRBD1; V: TRBV9; DNA: TGTGCCAGCGGGGGGACAGGGGCCGGGGCCAACGTCCTGACTTTC; CDR3: CASGGTGAGANVLTF
size: NA; J: TRBJ2-5; D: NA; V: TRBV19; DNA: TGTGCCAGTACTGGGGGGGCGGGCCAAGAGACCCAGTACTTC; CDR3: CASTGGAGQETQYF
size: NA; J: TRBJ2-4; D: TRBD2; V: TRBV18; DNA: TGTGCCAGCTCACCACTAGCGGGAGGGCTAAAAAACATTCAGTACTTC; CDR3: CASSPLAGGLKNIQYF
size: NA; J: TRBJ1-5; D: NA; V: TRBV28; DNA: TGTGCCAGCAGTTTTGGTCACAAGCTCTATCAGCCCCAGCATTTT; CDR3: CASSFGHKLYQPQHF
size: NA; J: TRBJ2-3; D: NA; V: TRBV7-9; DNA: TGTGCCAGCAGCCTGCTTTTGGGGGCGTCATATACGCAGTATTTT; CDR3: CASSLLLGASYTQYF
size: NA; J: TRBJ1-5; D: NA; V: TRBV23-1; DNA: TGCGCCAGCTCCAAGCCCCAGCATTTT; CDR3: CASSKPQHF
size: NA; J: TRBJ1-5; D: NA; V: TRBV10-1; DNA: TGCGCCAGCAGTGGGGGGATTGGTCAGCCCCAGCATTTT; CDR3: CASSGGIGQPQHF
size: NA; J: TRBJ2-7; D: NA; V: TRBV6-1; DNA: TGTGCCAGCAGTGAGGCGCCGACAGTCCCCTACGAGCAGTACTTC; CDR3: CASSEAPTVPYEQYF
size: NA; J: TRBJ1-2; D: TRBD1; V: TRBV28; DNA: TGTGCCAGCAGTACCGGACAGGGGGCCGACCAACTTAACTATGGCTACACCTTC; CDR3: CASSTGQGADQLNYGYTF
size: NA; J: TRBJ2-7; D: TRBD1; V: TRBV19; DNA: TGTGCCAGTAGTATGGGGACAGGGGGCAATTACGAGCAGTACTTC; CDR3: CASSMGTGGNYEQYF
size: NA; J: TRBJ2-5; D: NA; V: TRBV5-6; DNA: TGTGCCAGCACCGGCGAACCTCAGGAGACCCAGTACTTC; CDR3: CASTGEPQETQYF
size: NA; J: TRBJ2-6; D: NA; V: TRBV9; DNA: TGTGCCAGCAGCGTAGCTTTGCCGGGGGCTGGGGCCAACGTCCTGACTTTC; CDR3: CASSVALPGAGANVLTF
size: NA; J: TRBJ2-1; D: NA; V: TRBV19; DNA: TGTGCCAGTAGTATTGACGCAAGCTCCTACAATGAGCAGTTCTTC; CDR3: CASSIDASSYNEQFF
size: NA; J: TRBJ1-5; D: NA; V: TRBV2; DNA: TGTGCCAGCAGCGCAGACTCCAACTTTGAGCATTTT; CDR3: CASSADSNFEHF
size: NA; J: TRBJ2-5; D: NA; V: TRBV7-2; DNA: TGTGCCAGCAGCTTAGCTGGGAAAGAGACCCAGTACTTC; CDR3: CASSLAGKETQYF
size: NA; J: TRBJ2-6; D: NA; V: TRBV15; DNA: TGTGCCACCAGCAGACCAGCCTCTGGGGCCAACGTCCTGACTTTC; CDR3: CATSRPASGANVLTF
size: NA; J: TRBJ2-7; D: NA; V: TRBV30; DNA: TGTGCCATTAACAGGCGATCCTCCTACGAGCAGTACTTC; CDR3: CAINRRSSYEQYF
size: NA; J: TRBJ1-5; D: NA; V: TRBV21-1; DNA: TGTGCCAGCAGCCCCCCGGGGCGCGGTCAGCCCCAGCATTTT; CDR3: CASSPPGRGQPQHF
size: NA; J: TRBJ2-7; D: TRBD2; V: TRBV27; DNA: TGTGCCAGCAGTTCCGAGGACTCGGGAGGGCAGTACTTC; CDR3: CASSSEDSGGQYF
size: NA; J: TRBJ1-1; D: TRBD1; V: TRBV18; DNA: TGTGCCAGCTCACGTGACGTTGACAGGGCTTCTTCGCCTTTCTTT; CDR3: CASSRDVDRASSPFF
size: NA; J: TRBJ2-6; D: NA; V: TRBV6-1; DNA: TGTGCCAGCAGTGAGGCTGGGGCCAACGTCCTGACTTTC; CDR3: CASSEAGANVLTF
size: NA; J: TRBJ1-5; D: NA; V: TRBV9; DNA: TGTGCCAGCAGCGTAGGTGTCAGGACAGATCAGCCCCAGCATTTT; CDR3: CASSVGVRTDQPQHF
size: NA; J: TRBJ1-1; D: NA; V: TRBV25-1; DNA: TGTGCCAGCCAGGGGATGAGGACTGAAGCTTTCTTT; CDR3: CASQGMRTEAFF
size: NA; J: TRBJ2-1; D: NA; V: TRBV10-2; DNA: TGCGCCAGCAGCCGAACAGGGCGGGGAGACAATGAGCAGTTCTTC; CDR3: CASSRTGRGDNEQFF
size: NA; J: TRBJ2-7; D: NA; V: TRBV2; DNA: TGTGCCAGCACCCTGATCGGCAGGAGCTCCTACGAGCAGTACTTC; CDR3: CASTLIGRSSYEQYF
size: NA; J: TRBJ2-7; D: TRBD1; V: TRBV18; DNA: TGTGCCAGCTCACCAGACCGGGACAGGGCTCAAGAGCAGTACTTC; CDR3: CASSPDRDRAQEQYF
size: NA; J: TRBJ2-6; D: TRBD2; V: TRBV10-3; DNA: TGTGCCATCCGGGGGGACTCTGGGGCCAACGTCCTGACTTTC; CDR3: CAIRGDSGANVLTF